This T cell receptor beta chain was sequenced during a study of cytomegalovirus exposure and HLA in healthy donors. This CDR3 spans 18 amino acids. Germline lookup yields CDR1 WSHSY and CDR2 SAAADI. After removal of 8 bases from V and 0 bases from J, the junction contained 14 bases not matched to a gene. PCR involved 60 Vbeta and 13 Jbeta primers. Assay used: immunoSEQ multiplex PCR; TCRdb lists only in-frame clones, some missing. This table holds about 150,000 clones, 86% found once. This clone has only one observation. This TCR came from a woman under 30 in good health and CMV-seronegative. This rearrangement joins TRBV10-2 to TRBJ2-4; 9 bases fit TRBD1. The sequencing input was PBMCs. For the CDR3, the DNA is TGCGCCAGCGAACGGGACAGGGTGCCGAAGTTAGCCAAAAACATTCAGTACTTC. As protein: CASERDRVPKLAKNIQYF.